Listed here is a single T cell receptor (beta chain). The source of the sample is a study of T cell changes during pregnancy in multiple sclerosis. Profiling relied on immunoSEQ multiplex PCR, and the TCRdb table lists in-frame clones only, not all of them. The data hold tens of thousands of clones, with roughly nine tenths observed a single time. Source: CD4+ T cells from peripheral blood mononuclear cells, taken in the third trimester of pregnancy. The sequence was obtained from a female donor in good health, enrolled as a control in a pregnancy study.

CDR3 sequence: CASSPSLGGNYGYTF. The CDR3 DNA sequence: TGTGCCAGCAGTCCCTCCCTCGGGGGAAACTATGGCTACACCTTC. V usage is TRBV27 and J usage is TRBJ1-2, with D possibly being TRBD1 (5 bases). The CDR3 runs to 15 residues. From germline, CDR1 is MNHEY and CDR2 SMNVEV (reference sequence). V was pared by 5 bases and J by 2 bases, with 15 bases between.